This section outlines one T cell receptor beta chain sequence together with its context. This clonotype appeared a few times. What this receptor recognizes is not known. Base qualities are not at hand, and no much larger clone is one base apart. V was cut back by 6 bases and J by 2 bases, leaving a gap of 18 bases between them. From cysteine to phenylalanine, the CDR3 is 16 amino acids long. The retained sequence is limited to the CDR3, 48 bases, with the frame set at the first base. The germline V gene specifies SGHRS as CDR1 and YFSETQ as CDR2. The instrument was an Illumina HiSeq 1500. TCRdb trimmed public reads at Q25 via fastp, called clones via MiXCR and kept in-frame beta chains. Merged by CDR3 protein, the rows form single entries marked with the most common genes and DNA. This sample is represented by about 490,000 distinct CDR3 sequences; approximately 11% of them were singletons. The ten largest clones capture roughly a tenth of the sample.

The sample originates from a study of T cell repertoires in cytomegalovirus infection (dated by TCRdb to between 2017 and 2020). Regarding the study in general: Donor HLA type was relevant to the analysis, as public TCR beta signatures indicated carriage of CMV infection together with the matching HLA type. The research as a whole found: Cumulative frequency of public TCR beta family members discriminated carriers of CMV infection plus the relevant HLA type in this cohort and an independent 352-donor cohort. The ex vivo response was dominated by HLA-C-restricted CMV-specific TCR beta clonotypes, which also provided the single most frequent clonotype in two of eight donors.

This receptor was obtained from a human donor in good health (CMV status not recorded). Some clones in this sample may be carry-over from other donors' samples. This receptor chain uses TRBV5-1 and TRBJ1-5, with no reliable assignment of the D segment. The material sequenced was PBMCs. The base sequence is TGCGCCAGCAAGTCTCAGCTCCTGAAGGGCAATCAGCCCCAGCATTTT. The resulting protein is CASKSQLLKGNQPQHF.